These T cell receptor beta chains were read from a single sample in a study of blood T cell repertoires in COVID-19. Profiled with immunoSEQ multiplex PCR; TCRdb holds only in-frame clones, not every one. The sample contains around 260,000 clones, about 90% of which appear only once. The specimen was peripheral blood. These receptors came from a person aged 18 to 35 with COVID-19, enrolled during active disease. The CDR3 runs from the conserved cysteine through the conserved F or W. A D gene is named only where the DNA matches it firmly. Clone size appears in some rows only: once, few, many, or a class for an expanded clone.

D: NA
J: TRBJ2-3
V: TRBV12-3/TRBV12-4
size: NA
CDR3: CASSLARGNTQYF
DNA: TGTGCCAGCAGTTTAGCCCGGGGGAATACGCAGTATTTT

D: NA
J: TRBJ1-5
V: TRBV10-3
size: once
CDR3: CAISAGGDPRSNQPQHF
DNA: TGTGCCATCAGTGCGGGCGGGGATCCGAGGAGCAATCAGCCCCAGCATTTT

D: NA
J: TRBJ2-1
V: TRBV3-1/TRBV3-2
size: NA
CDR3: CASSPPGLDEQFF
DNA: TGTGCCAGCAGTCCACCGGGTCTGGATGAGCAGTTCTTC

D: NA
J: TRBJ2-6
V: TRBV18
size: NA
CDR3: CASSPAAPGSLSGANVLTF
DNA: TGTGCCAGCTCACCGGCAGCCCCGGGTTCCCTCTCTGGGGCCAACGTCCTGACTTTC

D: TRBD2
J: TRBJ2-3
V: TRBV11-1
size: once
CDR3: CASSESGGARTDTQYF
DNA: TGTGCCAGCAGCGAAAGCGGGGGGGCACGCACAGATACGCAGTATTTT

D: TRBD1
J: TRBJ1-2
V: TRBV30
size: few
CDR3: CAWSVGGAGSFSYGYTF
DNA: TGTGCCTGGAGTGTAGGGGGCGCAGGATCCTTTTCCTATGGCTACACCTTC

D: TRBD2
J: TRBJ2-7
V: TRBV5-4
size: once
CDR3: CASSGGTSGSYEQYF
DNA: TGTGCCAGCAGCGGGGGGACTAGCGGATCCTACGAGCAGTACTTC

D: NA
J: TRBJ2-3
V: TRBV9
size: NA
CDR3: CASSPIPVPHADTQYF
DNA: TGTGCCAGCAGCCCCATACCGGTCCCCCACGCGGATACGCAGTATTTT

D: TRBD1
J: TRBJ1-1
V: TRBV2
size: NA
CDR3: CASSIPGTGENTEAFF
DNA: TGTGCCAGCAGTATTCCCGGGACAGGGGAGAACACTGAAGCTTTCTTT

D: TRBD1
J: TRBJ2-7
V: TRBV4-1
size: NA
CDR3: CASTPRGTGAGVYEQYF
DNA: TGCGCCAGCACCCCCCGGGGGACAGGGGCGGGGGTTTACGAGCAGTACTTC

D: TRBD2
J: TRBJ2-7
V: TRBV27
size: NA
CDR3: CASSPGLAGGPYEQYF
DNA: TGTGCCAGCAGTCCGGGACTAGCGGGAGGGCCCTACGAGCAGTACTTC

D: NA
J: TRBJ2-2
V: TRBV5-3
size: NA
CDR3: CARSWARDLICPTGELFF
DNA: TGTGCCAGAAGTTGGGCCCGGGATCTAATTTGCCCCACCGGGGAGCTGTTTTTT

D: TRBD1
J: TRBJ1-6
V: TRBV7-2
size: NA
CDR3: CASSPQGQGVNSPLHF
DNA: TGTGCCAGCAGCCCGCAGGGACAGGGTGTTAATTCACCCCTCCACTTT

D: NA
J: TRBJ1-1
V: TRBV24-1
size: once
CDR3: CATSTGLMNTEAFF
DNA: TGTGCCACCAGTACAGGGCTCATGAACACTGAAGCTTTCTTT

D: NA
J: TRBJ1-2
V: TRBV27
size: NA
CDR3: CASSLVGNYGYTF
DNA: TGTGCCAGCAGTCTAGTGGGTAACTATGGCTACACCTTC

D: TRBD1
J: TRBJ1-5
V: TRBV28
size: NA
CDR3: CASSSLQGGSNQPQHF
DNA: TGTGCCAGCAGTTCACTACAGGGGGGGAGCAATCAGCCCCAGCATTTT

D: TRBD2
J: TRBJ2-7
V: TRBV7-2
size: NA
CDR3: CASSLITGGEQYF
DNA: TGTGCCAGCAGCTTGATAACGGGAGGGGAGCAGTACTTC

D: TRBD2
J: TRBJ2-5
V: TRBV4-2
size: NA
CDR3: CASSQVAGGQETQYF
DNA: TGTGCCAGCAGCCAAGTAGCGGGAGGGCAAGAGACCCAGTACTTC

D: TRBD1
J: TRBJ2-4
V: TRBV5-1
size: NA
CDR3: CASSWGAGQGANIQYF
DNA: TGCGCCAGCAGCTGGGGGGCGGGACAGGGGGCGAACATTCAGTACTTC

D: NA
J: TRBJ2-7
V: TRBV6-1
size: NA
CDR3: CASSEFTGDTYEQYF
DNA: TGTGCCAGCAGTGAATTCACAGGCGACACCTACGAGCAGTACTTC

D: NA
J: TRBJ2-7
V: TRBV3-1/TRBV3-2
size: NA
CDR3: CASSQELWQDEQYF
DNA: TGTGCCAGCAGCCAAGAACTCTGGCAGGACGAGCAGTACTTC

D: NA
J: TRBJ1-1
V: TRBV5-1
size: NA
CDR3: CASSLTAGAEQAFF
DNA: TGCGCCAGCAGCTTGACAGCAGGGGCCGAGCAAGCTTTCTTT

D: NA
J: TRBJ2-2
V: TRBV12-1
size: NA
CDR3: CASSFTSKGREDTGELFF
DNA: TGTGCCAGCAGCTTTACTAGTAAGGGGCGGGAGGACACCGGGGAGCTGTTTTTT

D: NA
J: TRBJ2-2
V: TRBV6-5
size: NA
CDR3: CASQQGPGGELFF
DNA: TGTGCCAGCCAACAGGGTCCGGGCGGGGAGCTGTTTTTT

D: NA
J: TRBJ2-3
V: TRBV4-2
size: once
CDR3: CASSQDRVNTDTQYF
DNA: TGTGCCAGCAGCCAAGATCGGGTGAACACAGATACGCAGTATTTT

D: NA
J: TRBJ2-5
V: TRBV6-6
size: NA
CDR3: CASKYRDQETQYF
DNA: TGTGCCAGCAAGTACCGGGATCAAGAGACCCAGTACTTC

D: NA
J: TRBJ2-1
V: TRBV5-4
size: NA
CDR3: CASSLGAESYNEQFF
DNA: TGTGCCAGCAGCTTAGGAGCGGAGTCTTACAATGAGCAGTTCTTC

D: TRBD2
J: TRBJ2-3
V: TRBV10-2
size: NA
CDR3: CASSEIAGVPDTQYF
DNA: TGCGCCAGCAGTGAGATAGCGGGAGTCCCAGATACGCAGTATTTT

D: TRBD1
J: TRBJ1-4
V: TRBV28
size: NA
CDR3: CASGDRVSNEKLFF
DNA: TGTGCCAGCGGGGACAGGGTTTCTAATGAAAAACTGTTTTTT